The clone carrying this T cell receptor beta chain was counted ten times or more. As for time point: sample taken at primary tumor resection. Sequencing covered unsorted whole RNA taken from tumor, nontumor lung or frozen PBMC. The data stem from a study of spatial heterogeneity in lung cancer. This CDR3 is 13 amino acids long. V lost 6 bases to trimming and J lost 0 bases, with 8 bases between them. Every TCR cDNA molecule carried a tag that served as a unique molecular identifier. TCRdb ran MiXCR on the 5' RACE reads and lists one entry per CDR3 protein. The sample includes 30,000 to 45,000 distinct CDR3 sequences, around 7.2% of them seen just once.

The V call is TRBV12-3 or TRBV12-4, the J call TRBJ1-2; no clear D gene. Source: PBMCs, taken at surgery. The receptor was derived from a male donor with early-stage non-small cell lung cancer. Written as DNA, the CDR3 is TGTGCCAGCAGAAACTCGGCTAACTATGGCTACACCTTC. The encoded protein is CASRNSANYGYTF.